The clone carrying this TCR beta chain was recorded at least ten times. These data originate in a study of Graves' ophthalmopathy and Graves' hyperthyroidism. Amplification of TCR beta CDR3 regions used RNA transcripts. HTBI primers were used in a first-round RT-PCR, which preceded a second-round multiplex PCR. TCRdb re-analysed the multiplex PCR reads in MiXCR, keeping a single row per CDR3 protein. The sample holds approximately 700,000 distinct CDR3 sequences, 40% seen once. This CDR3 spans 17 amino acids. V lost 1 base and J 9 bases, leaving 24 bases between the germline ends. From germline, CDR1 is LNHNV and CDR2 YYDKDF (reference sequence).

This sequence was found in an adult man with Graves' ophthalmopathy. Sequenced: peripheral blood. The genes are TRBV15 and TRBJ1-1; D unresolved. CDR3 sequence reads: CATSRVSVGGGRRKAFF. The CDR3 DNA reads as TGTGCCACCAGCAGAGTGTCTGTAGGTGGAGGGAGGCGGAAAGCTTTCTTT.